The rows below give T cell receptor beta chains drawn from one sample of a study of blood T cell repertoires in COVID-19. Measured with immunoSEQ multiplex PCR; TCRdb has only the in-frame clones, and not every one. The table includes just over 250,000 clones, around 89% detected once. Specimen: peripheral blood. These receptors all come from a man in his fifties or sixties who had recovered from COVID-19. CDR3s include the opening cysteine and the closing phenylalanine or tryptophan. D genes are given only for firm matches. Clone size is not always given. Where it is, it says once, few, many or a class for expanded clones.

d_gene	abundance	j_gene	v_gene	CDR3nt	CDR3aa
TRBD1	.	TRBJ2-4	TRBV7-9	TGTGCCAGCAGCCCGAACAGGGGTAGGACCAAAAACATTCAGTACTTC	CASSPNRGRTKNIQYF
TRBD1	.	TRBJ1-2	TRBV7-3	TGTGCCAGCAGCAGACAGGGCCCTCTAAACTATGGCTACACCTTC	CASSRQGPLNYGYTF
.	.	TRBJ1-5	TRBV7-8	TGTGCCAGCAGCTCATGGACAGCAAACAATCAGCCCCAGCATTTT	CASSSWTANNQPQHF
.	.	TRBJ2-3	TRBV7-2	TGTGCCAGCAGCCCAGCTAGGCTGAGCACAGATACGCAGTATTTT	CASSPARLSTDTQYF
TRBD1	.	TRBJ2-7	TRBV19	TGTGCCAGTAGTACGCAGGGGGCAGGGGAGCAGTACTTC	CASSTQGAGEQYF
.	.	TRBJ2-2	TRBV19	TGTGCCAGTAGTATGAAGTGGGGGGGCGTCGGGGAGCTGTTTTTT	CASSMKWGGVGELFF
TRBD1	once	TRBJ1-1	TRBV5-1	TGCGCCAGCAGCTTAATCACAGGGGGTAGGATCGGAGCTTTCTTT	CASSLITGGRIGAFF
.	.	TRBJ1-1	TRBV7-9	TGTGCCAGCAGGACGGGACAAAACCTGAACACTGAAGCTTTCTTT	CASRTGQNLNTEAFF
.	.	TRBJ1-2	TRBV5-4	TGTGCCAGCAGCTCCCGGGACTGGCCCTATGGCTACACCTTC	CASSSRDWPYGYTF
TRBD1	.	TRBJ1-4	TRBV6-2/TRBV6-3	TGTGCCAGCAGCCGCCCCGGGACAGCTAATGAAAAACTGTTTTTT	CASSRPGTANEKLFF
TRBD1	.	TRBJ2-1	TRBV9	TGTGCCAGCAGCGCATGGACAGGGGACAATGAGCAGTTCTTC	CASSAWTGDNEQFF
TRBD2	.	TRBJ2-5	TRBV5-1	TGCGCCAGCAGCCTTGGGACTATGATGACCTACATACCTCAAGAGACCCAGTACTTC	CASSLGTMMTYIPQETQYF
TRBD2	.	TRBJ2-5	TRBV23-1	TGCGCCAGCAGTCAATCATCGTTAGCGGGGCGGGAGACCCAGTACTTC	CASSQSSLAGRETQYF
TRBD2	once	TRBJ2-5	TRBV7-9	TGTGCCAGCAGCCGGGGGGTGGACCAGTACTTC	CASSRGVDQYF
TRBD2	.	TRBJ2-2	TRBV11-2	TGTGCCAGCAGCTTAGGACTAGCGGGGGGGCCGGGCACCGGGGAGCTGTTTTTT	CASSLGLAGGPGTGELFF
TRBD1	.	TRBJ1-1	TRBV7-3	TGTGCCAGCAGCTTAACCGGGACAGGGGTCTCGGTCTACACTGAAGCTTTCTTT	CASSLTGTGVSVYTEAFF
TRBD1	.	TRBJ2-3	TRBV10-3	TGTGCCATCAGTGAGTCGGGCCTTGACAGGGGAGATACGCAGTATTTT	CAISESGLDRGDTQYF
TRBD2	.	TRBJ2-1	TRBV6-2/TRBV6-3	TGTGCCAGCAGCCGAGCTAGCGGGGGGGGCTATGAGCAGTTCTTC	CASSRASGGGYEQFF
TRBD2	.	TRBJ2-1	TRBV2	TGTGCCGGGGAGCGGGGGCGGAGCTCCTACAATGAGCAGTTCTTC	CAGERGRSSYNEQFF
.	.	TRBJ1-1	TRBV6-5	TGTGCCAGCAGTTCGGTGGACAGTATGAACACTGAAGCTTTCTTT	CASSSVDSMNTEAFF
TRBD1	few	TRBJ1-6	TRBV6-5	TGTGCCAGCAGCATCGACAGGGGGTCGTCACCCCTCCACTTT	CASSIDRGSSPLHF
TRBD1	.	TRBJ1-4	TRBV3-1/TRBV3-2	TGTGCCAGCAGCCAGGACAGGGCTAATGAAAAACTGTTTTTT	CASSQDRANEKLFF
TRBD2	.	TRBJ2-1	TRBV15	TGTGCCACCAGCAGAACGACCGGGACTAGCGGGACCAATGAGCAGTTCTTC	CATSRTTGTSGTNEQFF
.	once	TRBJ1-1	TRBV6-1	TGTGCCAGCAGTGATTGGGGGGGGGACACTGAAGCTTTCTTT	CASSDWGGDTEAFF
.	.	TRBJ1-1	TRBV6-1	TGTGCCAGCAGTGAGATGGTTGGCTTTGCGGGTGAAGCTTTCTTT	CASSEMVGFAGEAFF
TRBD1	.	TRBJ1-2	TRBV5-5	TGTGCCAGCAGCTTGGTCTCCGGACAGGGGGGCTATGGCTACACCTTC	CASSLVSGQGGYGYTF
.	.	TRBJ2-2	TRBV5-1	TGCGCCAGCAGCTTGGTCCGGGTGGGCACCGGGGAGCTGTTTTTT	CASSLVRVGTGELFF
.	.	TRBJ2-1	TRBV19	TGTGCCAGTAGTACCTTATTGAGCAATGAGCAGTTCTTC	CASSTLLSNEQFF
TRBD1	.	TRBJ2-2	TRBV11-2	TGTGCCAGCAGCGCGCCGGGACAGGGACACACCGGGGAGCTGTTTTTT	CASSAPGQGHTGELFF
TRBD1	.	TRBJ1-3	TRBV30	TGTGCCTGGAGTGCTGGACAGGCGAGCTCTGGAAACACCATATATTTT	CAWSAGQASSGNTIYF
.	.	TRBJ2-5	TRBV4-1	TGCGCCAGCGGGACTTTCCAAGAGACCCAGTACTTC	CASGTFQETQYF
.	.	TRBJ2-2	TRBV4-2	TGTGCCAGCAGCCAAGATCTACTATCCCGAACCGGGGAGCTGTTTTTT	CASSQDLLSRTGELFF
.	.	TRBJ1-5	TRBV5-1	TGCGCCAGCAGATCGGACAGCTATAGCAATCAGCCCCAGCATTTT	CASRSDSYSNQPQHF
.	medium-sized	TRBJ1-6	TRBV10-3	TGTGCCATCAGTGAGTCAGACCCTACAGGGTCACCCCTCCACTTT	CAISESDPTGSPLHF
TRBD1	few	TRBJ2-7	TRBV9	TGTGCCAGCAGCCGGGGACAGGACTGGCAGCAGTACTTC	CASSRGQDWQQYF
.	.	TRBJ1-5	TRBV6-2/TRBV6-3	TGTGCCAGCAGTTACTCGGCGGGAACCCTACTCCCCCAGCATTTT	CASSYSAGTLLPQHF
.	.	TRBJ1-1	TRBV7-8	TGTGCCAGCAGCCCTTACCCAGGGAACACTGAAGCTTTCTTT	CASSPYPGNTEAFF
.	once	TRBJ1-4	TRBV4-1	TGCGCCAGCAGTTCGGGGAATGAAAAACTGTTTTTT	CASSSGNEKLFF
.	.	TRBJ1-5	TRBV18	TGTGCCAGCTCACCGTCCAACAGAGATCAGCCCCAGCATTTT	CASSPSNRDQPQHF
TRBD1	.	TRBJ1-1	TRBV5-6	TGTGCCAGCAGCACGCCAGGGGGTTCGAAAACTGAAGCTTTCTTT	CASSTPGGSKTEAFF
TRBD1	.	TRBJ1-4	TRBV7-2	TGTGCCAGCAGCTTAAGAGGACCGACAGGGGGCACTAATGAAAAACTGTTTTTT	CASSLRGPTGGTNEKLFF
.	.	TRBJ1-4	TRBV5-1	TGCGCCAGCAGCTTGGCAGGGGAAAGAACTAATGAAAAACTGTTTTTT	CASSLAGERTNEKLFF
TRBD1	.	TRBJ1-5	TRBV2	TGTGCCAGCAGGAGGGAACAGGGGGCGACGCAGCCCCAGCATTTT	CASRREQGATQPQHF
.	.	TRBJ1-6	TRBV27	TGTGCCAGCAGGGGAGAGAGGCCTCCCTGGAATTCACCCCTCCACTTT	CASRGERPPWNSPLHF
.	.	TRBJ2-5	TRBV18	TGTGCCAGCTCACCGAGATTGGAAGAGACCCAGTACTTC	CASSPRLEETQYF
TRBD2	.	TRBJ2-3	TRBV13	TGTGCCAGCAGCTTGGTGGGACGGGGGGTCACAGATACGCAGTATTTT	CASSLVGRGVTDTQYF
.	.	TRBJ2-2	TRBV18	TGTGCCAGCTCACTCAACGCAGGCAGTTCATCACGCGGGGAGCTGTTTTTT	CASSLNAGSSSRGELFF
.	.	TRBJ2-5	TRBV7-3	TGTGCCAGCAGCTCGACACCCAACCAAGAGACCCAGTACTTC	CASSSTPNQETQYF
.	.	TRBJ2-7	TRBV1	TGCACCAGCAGCCAAGTCAACAGGCGGCCCTGGCGGGAGCAGTACTTC	CTSSQVNRRPWREQYF
TRBD1	.	TRBJ2-7	TRBV11-3	TGTGCCAGCAGCCTAGGGACAGGGATTGGCGAGCAGTACTTC	CASSLGTGIGEQYF
TRBD1	.	TRBJ1-2	TRBV30	TGTGCCTGGAGAGGACAGGGAGATGGCTACACCTTC	CAWRGQGDGYTF
.	.	TRBJ1-6	TRBV21-1	TGTGCCAGCAGCTACCACCGACAGGGTAGGGGTCCACCCCTCCACTTT	CASSYHRQGRGPPLHF
TRBD1	.	TRBJ1-6	TRBV19	TGTGCCAGTAGTAAGGAGACAGGGTTCGGGGGTTCACCCCTCCACTTT	CASSKETGFGGSPLHF